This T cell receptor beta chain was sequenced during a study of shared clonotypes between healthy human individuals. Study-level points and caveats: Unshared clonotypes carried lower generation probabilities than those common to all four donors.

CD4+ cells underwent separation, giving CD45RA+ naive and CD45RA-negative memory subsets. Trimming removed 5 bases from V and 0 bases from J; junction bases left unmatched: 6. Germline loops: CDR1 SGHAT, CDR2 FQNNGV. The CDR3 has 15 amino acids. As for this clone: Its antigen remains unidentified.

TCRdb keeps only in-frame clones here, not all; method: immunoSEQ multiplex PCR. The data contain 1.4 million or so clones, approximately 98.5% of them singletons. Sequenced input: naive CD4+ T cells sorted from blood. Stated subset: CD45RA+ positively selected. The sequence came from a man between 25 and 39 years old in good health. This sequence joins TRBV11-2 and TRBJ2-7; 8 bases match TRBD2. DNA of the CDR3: TGTGCCAGCAGCCTTGTCCTAGCGGGCTCCTACGAGCAGTACTTC. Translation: CASSLVLAGSYEQYF.